The next 22 T cell receptor beta chains were all read from a single sample in a study of beta chain features in type 1 diabetes. Study outcomes and limitations: People with Type 1 diabetes carried modestly yet significantly shorter TCRB CDR3s in all four CD4+ subsets.

The sequenced template was cDNA made from the entire isolated RNA. Method: immunoSEQ multiplex PCR; TCRdb's copy keeps in-frame clones and lacks some. Of roughly 230,000 clones in the sample, approximately 11% were seen once. These receptors have no known antigen. Sequencing was done on a sample of naive CD4+ T cells from blood. These receptors all stem from a man younger than 45 with type 1 diabetes.

The chain carries TRBV5-4 and TRBJ1-5; D uncertain. The CDR3 covers 16 residues. Looked up from germline, CDR1 is SGHNT and CDR2 is YYREEE (reference sequence). V gave up 1 base and J gave up 0 bases, with 11 bases separating them. The CDR3 DNA sequence: TGTGCCAGCAGCTTGCGTACCCACTATAGCAATCAGCCCCAGCATTTT. It specifies CASSLRTHYSNQPQHF.

This clone was recorded a few times. The J gene is TRBJ2-7, the V gene TRBV30; D not certain. Germline V gene lookup returns CDR1 GTSNPN and CDR2 SVGIG (reference sequence). Trimming left V 3 bases short and J 3 bases short, with 12 bases between. The CDR3 length is 13 residues. CDR3 in DNA: TGTGCCTGGAGCCGGTTGAATCTCTACGAGCAGTACTTC. The encoded protein is CAWSRLNLYEQYF.

The chain has TRBV5-1 and TRBJ2-1; 12 nucleotides line up with TRBD2. Germline assignment: CDR1 SGHRS and CDR2 YFSETQ. This CDR3 has 18 residues. Losses at the gene ends were 4 bases for V and 9 bases for J; bases not matched to a gene: 17. Here the CDR3 DNA reads TGCGCCAGCAGCCTTGACGTGTCTAGCGGGGGGGCAGTTTCTGAGCAGTTCTTC. Its protein is CASSLDVSSGGAVSEQFF.

Comments on this clone: Other nucleotide sequences in the sample specify the same CDR3. The rearrangement links TRBV30 to TRBJ1-5; no clear D gene. The CDR3 totals 13 residues. Germline V gene data show CDR1 as GTSNPN and CDR2 as SVGIG (reference sequence). With 0 bases removed from V and 4 bases from J, the gap between germline ends came to 7 bases. The CDR3 reads CAWSVGGNQPQHF. In nucleotides, the CDR3 is TGTGCCTGGAGTGTAGGCGGGAATCAGCCCCAGCATTTT.

Remarks on this clone: The sample contains more than one DNA sequence encoding this CDR3. The chain uses TRBV6-5 and TRBJ2-3; the D gene is possibly TRBD2 (5 bases). Between the trimmed V and J ends, which lost 2 bases and 3 bases, there was a span of 6 bases. Per the germline V gene, CDR1 is MNHEY and CDR2 is SVGAGI. The CDR3 is made up of 13 amino acids. CDR3: CASSYPGTDTQYF. CDR3 nucleotides: TGTGCCAGCAGTTACCCGGGAACAGATACGCAGTATTTT.

This clone was seen only a few times. The V gene is TRBV6-5, the J gene TRBJ2-5, with TRBD1 identical over 9 bases. V dropped 8 bases and J dropped 5; count of bases not matched to a gene: 12. CDR3 size: 15 residues. Germline CDR1 MNHEY, CDR2 SVGAGI. In DNA form, the CDR3 reads TGTGCCAGCCGCCTTACAGGGGGCGCGAGGGAGACCCAGTACTTC. The encoded protein is CASRLTGGARETQYF.

This clone showed up just a few times. This sequence joins TRBV4-2 and TRBJ2-5, with 11 bases lining up with TRBD2. The CDR3 loop spans 15 amino acids. From germline, CDR1 is LGHNA and CDR2 YNFKEQ. The J segment lost 1 base and the V segment lost 3 bases, leaving 1 base of the junction unmatched. The CDR3 loop is CASSQTSGIQETQYF. CDR3 nucleotide sequence: TGTGCCAGCAGCCAGACTAGCGGGATCCAAGAGACCCAGTACTTC.

This clone was detected a few times. V is TRBV6-4 and J is TRBJ2-1; D is possibly TRBD2 (6 bases). There are 16 residues in the CDR3. Germline V gives CDR1 MRHNA, CDR2 SNTAGT. With 5 bases removed from V and 0 bases from J, the gap between germline ends came to 14 bases. The CDR3 loop reads CASSPRGSGSYNEQFF. Here the CDR3 DNA reads TGTGCCAGCAGTCCGCGGGGTAGCGGCTCCTACAATGAGCAGTTCTTC.

This clone has just a few counts. The chain recombines TRBV5-1 with TRBJ2-7; TRBD2 is a possible D gene (5 bases). The germline CDR1 and CDR2 sequences are SGHRS and YFSETQ. V shed 0 bases and J shed 7 bases, with 11 bases lying between them. CDR3 length equals 13 residues. The CDR3 reads CASSLAPGGEQYF. The DNA for the CDR3 is TGCGCCAGCAGCTTGGCCCCGGGCGGGGAGCAGTACTTC.

This clone was counted only a few times. The chain uses TRBV5-1 and TRBJ2-3, with D maybe TRBD2 (7 bases). CDR3 size: 16 residues. Trimming took 0 bases from V and 5 from J, leaving 16 bases between them. Germline V gene sequence: CDR1 SGHRS, CDR2 YFSETQ. The CDR3, as DNA: TGCGCCAGCAGCTTGGAGGGCGCGGGGGCGAGAGATACGCAGTATTTT. Amino acid sequence: CASSLEGAGARDTQYF.

The chain joins TRBV6-5 to TRBJ2-5; maybe TRBD2 (5 bases). V lost 10 bases and J 0 bases, leaving 15 bases between the germline ends. CDR3 length: 14 amino acids. CDR1 MNHEY and CDR2 SVGAGI come from the germline V gene. Here the CDR3 reads CANPAAGNQETQYF. DNA for the CDR3: TGTGCCAACCCCGCCGCCGGGAACCAAGAGACCCAGTACTTC.

This clone was seen only a few times. The genes are TRBV2 and TRBJ2-1, with TRBD2 matching 10 bases. V gave up 5 bases and J gave up 7 bases; unmatched junction bases: 5. CDR1 is SNHLY, CDR2 FYNNEI, per germline. The CDR3 consists of 14 residues. The CDR3 sequence: CASSRERGGNEQFF. The CDR3 bases are TGTGCCAGCAGTAGGGAGCGGGGGGGTAATGAGCAGTTCTTC.

The table lists this clone with a few counts. The chain recombines TRBV25-1 with TRBJ1-4, with 11 bases fitting TRBD1. The germline V gene encodes CDR1 MGHDK and CDR2 SYGVNS. The length of the CDR3 is 15 residues. Unmatched junction bases numbered 7, after V lost 5 bases and J lost 8 bases. The DNA of the CDR3 is TGTGCCAGCAGTTTTCCGGGACAGGGGGACGAAAAACTGTTTTTT. Amino acid sequence: CASSFPGQGDEKLFF.

This clone was recorded a few times. V usage is TRBV6-5 and J usage is TRBJ1-2, with D uncertain. Trimming shortened V by 5 bases and J by 8 bases, and 12 bases separated the two germline ends. Germline V CDR1 and CDR2: MNHEY, SVGAGI. CDR3 length: 12 residues. The CDR3 is CASSQTPGGYTF. The DNA for the CDR3 is TGTGCCAGCAGTCAGACACCTGGCGGCTACACCTTC.

This clone was detected only a few times. This chain joins TRBV29-1 and TRBJ1-1; D is ambiguous. Trimming left V 0 bases short and J 7 bases short, with 15 bases between. Per the germline V gene, CDR1 is SQVTM and CDR2 is ANQGSEA. The CDR3 is 14 amino acids. DNA of the CDR3: TGCAGCGTTGAAGAGGTACAGCCTGGGAGTGAAGCTTTCTTT. It encodes CSVEEVQPGSEAFF.

This clone was detected a few times. CDR3 coding DNA: TGTGCCAGCTCACCAGCGACAGGGGGGACAGATACGCAGTATTTT. This gives the protein CASSPATGGTDTQYF. The rearrangement uses TRBV18 and TRBJ2-3; 9 bases agree with TRBD1. Germline lookup yields CDR1 KGHSH and CDR2 LQKENI. This CDR3 has 15 residues. The V segment lost 2 bases and the J segment 3 bases; nucleotides outside the gene matches: 3. Full variable domain (missing parts from reference TRBV18 and TRBJ2-3): NAGVMQNPRHLVRRRGQEARLRCSPMKGHSHVYWYRQLPEEGLKFMVYLQKENIIDESGMPKERFSAEFPKEGPSILRIQQVVRGDSAAYFCASSPATGGTDTQYFGPGTRLTVL.

The chain has TRBV2 and TRBJ2-3, with 10 bases lining up with TRBD2. CDR1 and CDR2 (germline): SNHLY, FYNNEI. V shed 2 bases and J 1 base; nucleotides not matched to a gene: 0. This CDR3 is built from 15 residues. The CDR3: CASSELAGGTDTQYF. The CDR3 DNA is TGTGCCAGCAGTGAACTAGCGGGGGGCACAGATACGCAGTATTTT.

This clone was detected only a few times. The rearrangement joins TRBV9 to TRBJ1-6; a weak D match, TRBD1 (6 bases). V shed 2 bases and J shed 6 bases, with 9 bases lying between them. This CDR3 has 14 residues. Germline V gene lookup returns CDR1 SGDLS and CDR2 YYNGEE. DNA of the CDR3: TGTGCCAGCAGCGTCCCAGGGGCTAATTCACCCCTCCACTTT. Translated, it gives CASSVPGANSPLHF.

This rearrangement joins TRBV6-6 to TRBJ1-5; TRBD1 might be the D (5 bases). The CDR3 sequence is 14 residues long. The germline V gene encodes CDR1 MNHNY and CDR2 SVGAGI (reference sequence). The V end lost 4 bases, the J end lost 6 bases, and 13 bases lay between the germline ends. The CDR3 DNA is TGTGCCAGCAGTTGGGAAGGGGCTCCTCAGCCCCAGCATTTT. Encoded protein: CASSWEGAPQPQHF.

This clone was observed a handful of times. The chain couples TRBV9 to TRBJ2-1; a possible D gene is TRBD2 (7 bases). V dropped 3 bases and J dropped 2 bases, with 12 bases sitting between them. The CDR3 length is 15 residues. CDR1 is SGDLS, CDR2 YYNGEE, per germline. The CDR3 DNA reads as TGTGCCAGCAGCGAACGGGGGGCTACCTACAATGAGCAGTTCTTC. Protein product: CASSERGATYNEQFF.

The chain has TRBV29-1 and TRBJ2-3, with 9 nucleotides matching TRBD1. This CDR3 is built from 15 residues. The germline CDR1 and CDR2 sequences are SQVTM and ANQGSEA. Trimming removed 7 bases from V and 3 bases from J; junction bases left unmatched: 11. The CDR3 coding sequence is TGCAGCGCTGGAGGTAGACAGGGGGTGACAGATACGCAGTATTTT. Its protein is CSAGGRQGVTDTQYF.

A few counts support this clone. V usage is TRBV5-6 and J usage is TRBJ2-6, with TRBD1 matching over 8 bases. The V gene's germline CDR1 is SGHDT and CDR2 YYEEEE. With 3 bases clipped from V and 3 bases from J, the junction kept 2 bases outside the gene matches. The CDR3 sequence is 15 residues long. This CDR3 is CASSSRGRGANVLTF. The CDR3 bases are TGTGCCAGCAGCTCCAGGGGGCGTGGGGCCAACGTCCTGACTTTC.